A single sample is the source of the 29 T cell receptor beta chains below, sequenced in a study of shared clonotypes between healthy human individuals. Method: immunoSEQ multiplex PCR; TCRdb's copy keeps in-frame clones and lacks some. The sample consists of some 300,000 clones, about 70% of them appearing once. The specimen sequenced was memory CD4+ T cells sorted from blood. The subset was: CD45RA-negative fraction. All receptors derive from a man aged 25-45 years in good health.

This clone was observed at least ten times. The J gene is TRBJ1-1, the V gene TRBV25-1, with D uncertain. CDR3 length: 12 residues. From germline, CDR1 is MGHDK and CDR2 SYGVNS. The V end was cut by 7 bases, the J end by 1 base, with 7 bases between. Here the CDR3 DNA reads TGTGCCAGCACCGATAAGAACACTGAAGCTTTCTTT. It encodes CASTDKNTEAFF.

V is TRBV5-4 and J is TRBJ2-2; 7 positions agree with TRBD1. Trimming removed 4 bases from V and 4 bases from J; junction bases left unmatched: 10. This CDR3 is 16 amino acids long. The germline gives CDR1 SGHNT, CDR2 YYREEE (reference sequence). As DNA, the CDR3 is TGTGCCAGCAGCCCACGCGCAGGGGGAATCACCGGGGAGCTGTTTTTT. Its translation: CASSPRAGGITGELFF.

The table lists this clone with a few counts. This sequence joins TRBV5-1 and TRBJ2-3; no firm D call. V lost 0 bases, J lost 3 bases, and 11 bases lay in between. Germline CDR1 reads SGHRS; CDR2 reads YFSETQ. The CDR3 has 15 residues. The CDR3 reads CASSLAGSGTDTQYF. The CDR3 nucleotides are TGCGCCAGCAGCTTGGCTGGTTCTGGGACAGATACGCAGTATTTT.

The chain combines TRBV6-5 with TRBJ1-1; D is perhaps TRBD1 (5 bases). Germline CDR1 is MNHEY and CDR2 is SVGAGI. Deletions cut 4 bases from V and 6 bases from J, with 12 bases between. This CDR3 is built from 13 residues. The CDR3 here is CASSWGLKAEAFF. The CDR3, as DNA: TGTGCCAGCAGTTGGGGACTTAAGGCTGAAGCTTTCTTT.

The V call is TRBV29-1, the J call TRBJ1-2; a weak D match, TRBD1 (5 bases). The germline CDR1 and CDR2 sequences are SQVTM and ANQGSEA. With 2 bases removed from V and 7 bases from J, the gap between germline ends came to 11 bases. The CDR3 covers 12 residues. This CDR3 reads CSVEQGTGGYTF. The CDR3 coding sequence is TGCAGCGTTGAACAGGGTACGGGTGGCTACACCTTC.

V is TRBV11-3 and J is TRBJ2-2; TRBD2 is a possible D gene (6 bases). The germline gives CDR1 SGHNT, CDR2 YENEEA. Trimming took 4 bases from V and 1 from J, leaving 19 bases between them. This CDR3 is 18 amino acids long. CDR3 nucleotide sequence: TGTGCCAGCAGCTCACGCCCGAGCGGAGGGGTGAACACCGGGGAGCTGTTTTTT. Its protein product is CASSSRPSGGVNTGELFF. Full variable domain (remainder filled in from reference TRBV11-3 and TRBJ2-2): EAGVVQSPRYKIIEKKQPVAFWCNPISGHNTLYWYLQNLGQGPELLIRYENEEAVDDSQLPKDRFSAERLKGVDSTLKIQPAELGDSAVYLCASSSRPSGGVNTGELFFGEGSRLTVL.

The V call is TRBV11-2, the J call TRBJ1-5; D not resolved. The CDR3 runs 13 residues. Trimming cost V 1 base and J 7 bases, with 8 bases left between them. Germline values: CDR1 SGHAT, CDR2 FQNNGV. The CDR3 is CASSLVGHQPQHF. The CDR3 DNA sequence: TGTGCCAGCAGCTTAGTCGGCCACCAGCCCCAGCATTTT.

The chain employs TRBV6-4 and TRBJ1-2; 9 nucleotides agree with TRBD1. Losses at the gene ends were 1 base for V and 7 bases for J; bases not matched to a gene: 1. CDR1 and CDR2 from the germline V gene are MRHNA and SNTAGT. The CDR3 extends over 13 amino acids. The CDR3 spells CASSDLTGGGYTF. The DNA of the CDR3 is TGTGCCAGCAGTGACTTGACAGGGGGTGGCTACACCTTC.

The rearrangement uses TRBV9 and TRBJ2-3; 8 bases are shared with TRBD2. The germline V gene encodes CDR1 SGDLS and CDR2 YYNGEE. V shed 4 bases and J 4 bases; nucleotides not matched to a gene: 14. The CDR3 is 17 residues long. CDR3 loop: CASSPPPGGPRSDTQYF. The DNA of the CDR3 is TGTGCCAGCAGCCCCCCCCCGGGAGGGCCCCGGTCAGATACGCAGTATTTT.

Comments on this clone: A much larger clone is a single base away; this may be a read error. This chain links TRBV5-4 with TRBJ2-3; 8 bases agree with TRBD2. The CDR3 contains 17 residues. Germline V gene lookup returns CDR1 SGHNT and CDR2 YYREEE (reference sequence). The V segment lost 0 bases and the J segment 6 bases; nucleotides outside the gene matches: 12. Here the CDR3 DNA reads TGTGCCAGCAGCTTGGGGGGGGGTGCGGGAGGAGGGGATACGCAGTATTTT. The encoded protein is CASSLGGGAGGGDTQYF.

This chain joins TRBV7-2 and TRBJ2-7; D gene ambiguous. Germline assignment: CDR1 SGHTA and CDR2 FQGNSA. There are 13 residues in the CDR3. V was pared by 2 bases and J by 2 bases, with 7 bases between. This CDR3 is CASSLIPTYEQYF. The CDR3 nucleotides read TGTGCCAGCAGCTTAATTCCTACCTACGAGCAGTACTTC.

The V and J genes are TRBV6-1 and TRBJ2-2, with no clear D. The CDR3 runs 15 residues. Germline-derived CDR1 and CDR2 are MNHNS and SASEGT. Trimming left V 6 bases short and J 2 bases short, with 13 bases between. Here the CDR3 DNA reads TGTGCCAGCAGATACACCCGAGATAACACCGGGGAGCTGTTTTTT. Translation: CASRYTRDNTGELFF.

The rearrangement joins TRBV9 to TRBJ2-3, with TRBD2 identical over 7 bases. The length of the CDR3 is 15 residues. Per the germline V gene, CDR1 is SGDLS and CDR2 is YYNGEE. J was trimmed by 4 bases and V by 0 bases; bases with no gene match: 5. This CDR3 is CASSVGGGPADTQYF. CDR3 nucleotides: TGTGCCAGCAGCGTAGGGGGAGGGCCGGCAGATACGCAGTATTTT. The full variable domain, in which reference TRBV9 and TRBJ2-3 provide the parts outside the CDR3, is DSGVTQTPKHLITATGQRVTLRCSPRSGDLSVYWYQQSLDQGLQFLIQYYNGEERAKGNILERFSAQQFPDLHSELNLSSLELGDSALYFCASSVGGGPADTQYFGPGTRLTVL.

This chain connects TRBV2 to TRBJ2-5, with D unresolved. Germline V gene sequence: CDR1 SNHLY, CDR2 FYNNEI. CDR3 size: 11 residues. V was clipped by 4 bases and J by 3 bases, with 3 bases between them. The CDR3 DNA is TGTGCCAGCAGTGCGAAAGAGACCCAGTACTTC. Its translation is CASSAKETQYF.

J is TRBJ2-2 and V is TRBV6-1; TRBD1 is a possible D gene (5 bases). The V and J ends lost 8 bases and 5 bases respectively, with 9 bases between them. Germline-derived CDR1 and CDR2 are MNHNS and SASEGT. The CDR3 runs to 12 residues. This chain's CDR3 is CASAGWTGELFF. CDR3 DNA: TGTGCCAGCGCAGGGTGGACCGGGGAGCTGTTTTTT.

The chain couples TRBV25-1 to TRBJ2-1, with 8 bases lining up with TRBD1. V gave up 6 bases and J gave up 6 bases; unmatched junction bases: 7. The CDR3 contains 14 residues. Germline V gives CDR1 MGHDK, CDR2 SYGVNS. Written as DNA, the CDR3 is TGTGCCAGCAGCAGACAGGGGAAGGGCAATGAGCAGTTCTTC. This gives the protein CASSRQGKGNEQFF.

CDR3 region: CASSIGQGGETQYF. The DNA for the CDR3 is TGTGCCAGTAGTATTGGACAGGGGGGCGAGACCCAGTACTTC. This chain joins TRBV19 and TRBJ2-5; 10 bases are shared with TRBD1. Losses at the gene ends were 3 bases for V and 5 bases for J; bases not matched to a gene: 3. Germline V gene lookup returns CDR1 LNHDA and CDR2 SQIVND (reference sequence). This CDR3 comprises 14 residues.

The CDR3 nucleotides are TGCGCCAGCAGCTTTCCTCCAGCGGGAGGGCCAAACCCTACGGAGACCCAGTACTTC. It encodes CASSFPPAGGPNPTETQYF. The V call is TRBV5-1, the J call TRBJ2-5; 10 nucleotides line up with TRBD2. This CDR3 region has 19 residues. Trimming took 2 bases from V and 5 from J; bases not matched to a gene: 18. Germline CDR1 SGHRS, CDR2 YFSETQ.

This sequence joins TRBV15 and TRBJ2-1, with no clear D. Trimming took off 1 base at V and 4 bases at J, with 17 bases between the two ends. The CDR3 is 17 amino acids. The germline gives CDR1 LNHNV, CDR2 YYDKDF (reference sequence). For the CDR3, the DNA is TGTGCCACCAGCAGAGGAACGAACATGAGGTATTACAATGAGCAGTTCTTC. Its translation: CATSRGTNMRYYNEQFF.

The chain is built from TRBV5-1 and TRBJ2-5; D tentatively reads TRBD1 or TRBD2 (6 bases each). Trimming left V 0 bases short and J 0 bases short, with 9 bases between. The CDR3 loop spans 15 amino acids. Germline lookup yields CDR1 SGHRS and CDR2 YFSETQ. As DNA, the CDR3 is TGCGCCAGCAGCTTGGTGGGGGGCTACCAAGAGACCCAGTACTTC. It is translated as CASSLVGGYQETQYF.

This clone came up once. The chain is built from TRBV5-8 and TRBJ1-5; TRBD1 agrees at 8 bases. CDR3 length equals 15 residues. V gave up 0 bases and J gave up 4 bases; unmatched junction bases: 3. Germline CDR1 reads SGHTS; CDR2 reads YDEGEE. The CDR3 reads CASSLGTGTNQPQHF. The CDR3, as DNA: TGTGCCAGCAGCTTGGGGACAGGGACAAATCAGCCCCAGCATTTT.

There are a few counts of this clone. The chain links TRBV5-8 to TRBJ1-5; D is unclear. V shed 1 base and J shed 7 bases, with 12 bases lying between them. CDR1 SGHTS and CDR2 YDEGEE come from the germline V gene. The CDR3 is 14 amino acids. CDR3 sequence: CASSLSGHGQPQHF. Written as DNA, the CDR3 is TGTGCCAGCAGCTTGTCGGGTCACGGACAGCCCCAGCATTTT.

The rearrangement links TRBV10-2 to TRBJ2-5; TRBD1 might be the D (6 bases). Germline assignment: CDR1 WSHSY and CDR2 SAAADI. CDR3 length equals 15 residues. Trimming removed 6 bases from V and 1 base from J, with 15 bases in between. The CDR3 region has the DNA TGCGCCAGCAGCGTCCGGGGACATGCCCAAGAGACCCAGTACTTC. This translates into CASSVRGHAQETQYF.

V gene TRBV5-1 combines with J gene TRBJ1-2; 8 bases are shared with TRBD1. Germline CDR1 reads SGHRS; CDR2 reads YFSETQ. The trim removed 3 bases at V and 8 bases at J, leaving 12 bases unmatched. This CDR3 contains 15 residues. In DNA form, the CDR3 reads TGCGCCAGCAGCTCATCCGGGGACAGGAGGGACGGCTACACCTTC. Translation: CASSSSGDRRDGYTF. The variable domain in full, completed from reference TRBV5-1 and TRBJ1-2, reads KAGVTQTPRYLIKTRGQQVTLSCSPISGHRSVSWYQQTPGQGLQFLFEYFSETQRNKGNFPGRFSGRQFSNSRSEMNVSTLELGDSALYLCASSSSGDRRDGYTFGSGTRLTVV.

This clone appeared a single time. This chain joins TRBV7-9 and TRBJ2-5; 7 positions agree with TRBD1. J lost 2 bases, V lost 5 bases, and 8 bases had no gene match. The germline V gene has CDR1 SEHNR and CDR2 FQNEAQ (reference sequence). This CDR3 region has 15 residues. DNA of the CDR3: TGTGCCAGCAGCCGGATAGGGGGCGGGCAAGAGACCCAGTACTTC. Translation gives CASSRIGGGQETQYF.

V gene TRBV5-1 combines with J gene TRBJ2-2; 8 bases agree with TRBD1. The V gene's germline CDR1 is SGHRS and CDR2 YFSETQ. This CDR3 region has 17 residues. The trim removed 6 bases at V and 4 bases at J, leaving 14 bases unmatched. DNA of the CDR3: TGCGCCAGCACCCCCGGACAGGGTGTTGTAGGCACCGGGGAGCTGTTTTTT. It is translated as CASTPGQGVVGTGELFF.

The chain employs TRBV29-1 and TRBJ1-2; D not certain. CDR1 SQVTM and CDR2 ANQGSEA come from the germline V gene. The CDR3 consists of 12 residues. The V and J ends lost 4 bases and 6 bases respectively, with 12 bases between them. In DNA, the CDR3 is TGCAGCGTTGGTTTTTGGAGAGATGGCTACACCTTC. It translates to CSVGFWRDGYTF.

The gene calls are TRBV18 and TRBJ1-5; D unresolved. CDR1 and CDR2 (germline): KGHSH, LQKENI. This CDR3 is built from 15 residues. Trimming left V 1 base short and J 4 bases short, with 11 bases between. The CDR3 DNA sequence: TGTGCCAGCTCACCACAGCCCAACCATAATCAGCCCCAGCATTTT. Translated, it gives CASSPQPNHNQPQHF.

CDR3 nucleotides: TGTGCCAGCAGCTTAGATGTAGGGAGCACAGATACGCAGTATTTT. This encodes CASSLDVGSTDTQYF. The J gene is TRBJ2-3, the V gene TRBV5-4; D is undetermined. Trimming took 2 bases from V and 0 from J, leaving 10 bases between them. The CDR3 spans 15 residues. Looked up from germline, CDR1 is SGHNT and CDR2 is YYREEE (reference sequence).